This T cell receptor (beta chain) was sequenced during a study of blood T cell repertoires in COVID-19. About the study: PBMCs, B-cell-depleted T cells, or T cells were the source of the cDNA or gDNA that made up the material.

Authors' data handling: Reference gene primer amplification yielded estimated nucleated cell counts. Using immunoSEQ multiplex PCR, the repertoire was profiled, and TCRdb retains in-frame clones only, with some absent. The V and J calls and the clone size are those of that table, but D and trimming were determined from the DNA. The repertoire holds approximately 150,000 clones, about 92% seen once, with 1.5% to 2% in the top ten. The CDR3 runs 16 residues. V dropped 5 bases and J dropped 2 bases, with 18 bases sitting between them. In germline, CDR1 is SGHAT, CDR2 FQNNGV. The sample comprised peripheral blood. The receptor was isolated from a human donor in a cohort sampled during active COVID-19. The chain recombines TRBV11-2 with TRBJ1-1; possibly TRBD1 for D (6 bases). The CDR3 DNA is TGTGCCAGCAGCCCCCGCCCCACAGGGTCAAACACTGAAGCTTTCTTT. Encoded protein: CASSPRPTGSNTEAFF.